This TCR beta chain was observed in a study of shared clonotypes between healthy human individuals. Overall study: A few men and a couple of women, aged 18 to 49, were donors. Study-wide points: Naive CD4 clonotypes were shared across a few donors at around 5%.

As concerns this clone: Its antigen is not identified.

Naive CD8 cells lacked CD45RO, underwent positive selection for CCR7 and left out terminally differentiated effector memory CD45RA+ cells. Libraries were prepared by immunoSEQ multiplex PCR; TCRdb keeps only in-frame clonotypes and omits some of them. The sample holds about 820,000 clones, about 92% seen once. V was clipped by 5 bases and J by 0 bases, with 11 bases between them. The V gene's germline CDR1 is SGHVS and CDR2 FNYEAQ. The CDR3 runs to 14 residues. The material sequenced was naive CD8+ T cells sorted from blood. The V call is TRBV7-6, the J call TRBJ2-7; maybe TRBD2 (6 bases). The sequence derives from a man aged 25 to 45 in good health. DNA for the CDR3: TGTGCCAGCAGCATCGGCGGGGTCTCCTACGAGCAGTACTTC. This codes for CASSIGGVSYEQYF.